What follows are 20 T cell receptor beta chains derived from one specimen sequenced in a study of regulatory T cells in long-lasting Graves disease. CDR3 regions were amplified by Arm-PCR using iRepertoire HTBI primers to build TCR beta libraries. TCRdb reanalysed the multiplex PCR reads using MiXCR and keeps one entry per CDR3 protein. Among 200,000 to 250,000 distinct CDR3 sequences, roughly 19% were seen once, and the ten largest hold 10% to 15%. The time point was: newly diagnosed GD, antithyroid drugs for less than 3 months. The TCR library was prepared using RNA isolated from PBMCs. These same records also appear under a second study, on T cells in Graves' hyperthyroidism and ophthalmopathy.

Sequencing used peripheral blood mononuclear cells (PBMCs), obtained at new diagnosis, from a patient treated with antithyroid drugs. The source of these receptors is a woman in her thirties with Graves disease.

At least ten counts were recorded for this clonotype. The V call is TRBV4-2, the J call TRBJ1-1; D may be TRBD1 (5 bases). Germline V CDR1 and CDR2: LGHNA, YNFKEQ. The CDR3 covers 16 residues. V was pared by 0 bases and J by 1 base, with 12 bases between. CDR3 loop: CASSQDSGDANTEAFF. For the CDR3, the DNA is TGTGCCAGCAGCCAAGATTCGGGGGACGCGAACACTGAAGCTTTCTTT.

The rearrangement uses TRBV2 and TRBJ2-3, with D possibly being TRBD1 or TRBD2 (5 bases each). V was clipped by 4 bases and J by 2 bases, with 19 bases between them. The CDR3 runs to 17 residues. Germline V gene lookup returns CDR1 SNHLY and CDR2 FYNNEI. CDR3 DNA: TGTGCCAGCAGTGGGGTAGCCGGGACCGGGGACACAGATACGCAGTATTTT. Protein product: CASSGVAGTGDTDTQYF.

This clonotype was seen at least ten times. V usage is TRBV6-1 and J usage is TRBJ1-6; 7 positions match TRBD1. Germline V lookup: CDR1 MNHNS, CDR2 SASEGT. CDR3 length: 17 residues. The trim removed 6 bases at V and 6 bases at J, leaving 14 bases unmatched. The CDR3 reads CASSRMIRDRTNSPLHF. The CDR3 region has the DNA TGTGCCAGCAGCCGAATGATCAGGGACAGAACTAATTCACCCCTCCACTTT.

This clonotype came up many times. This chain joins TRBV5-1 and TRBJ2-7, with D possibly TRBD2 on 6 matching bases. Trimming left V 6 bases short and J 3 bases short, with 13 bases between. From germline, CDR1 is SGHRS and CDR2 YFSETQ. CDR3 length: 13 amino acids. CDR3 DNA: TGCGCCAGCACCAGGGACTTGAACTACGAGCAGTACTTC. Encoded protein: CASTRDLNYEQYF.

The gene calls are TRBV2 and TRBJ2-1; 14 positions match TRBD2. The CDR3 totals 15 residues. The trim removed 6 bases at V and 7 bases at J, leaving 5 bases unmatched. CDR1 SNHLY and CDR2 FYNNEI come from the germline V gene. The CDR3 coding sequence is TGTGCCAGCAGCGGGACTAGCGGGAGATTAAATGAGCAGTTCTTC. It is translated as CASSGTSGRLNEQFF.

This clonotype was seen repeatedly, ten times or more. The chain joins TRBV2 to TRBJ1-6; D is unresolved. This CDR3 comprises 16 residues. Trimming took off 6 bases at V and 0 bases at J, with 12 bases between the two ends. The germline V gene encodes CDR1 SNHLY and CDR2 FYNNEI. CDR3 sequence reads: CASSPRSSSYNSPLHF. In nucleotides, the CDR3 is TGTGCCAGCAGCCCGCGGTCGAGCTCCTATAATTCACCCCTCCACTTT.

This clonotype came up many times. This chain uses TRBV4-1 with TRBJ2-3; 9 bases align to TRBD2. V shed 1 base and J 1 base; nucleotides not matched to a gene: 6. From germline, CDR1 is MGHRA and CDR2 YSYEKL. This CDR3 is 17 amino acids long. The CDR3 sequence is CASSQGSGRVGTDTQYF. The CDR3 DNA reads as TGCGCCAGCAGCCAAGGTAGCGGGAGAGTAGGCACAGATACGCAGTATTTT.

The rearrangement links TRBV6-2 or TRBV6-3 to TRBJ2-5; D might be TRBD1 (6 bases). Between the trimmed V and J ends, which lost 6 bases and 3 bases, there was a span of 11 bases. Germline V gives CDR1 MNHEY, CDR2 SVGEGT. This CDR3 has 13 amino acids. CDR3 in DNA: TGTGCCAGCAGCCACTACAGGGAAGAGACCCAGTACTTC. Translated: CASSHYREETQYF.

Ten or more counts support this clonotype. The chain couples TRBV24-1 to TRBJ1-2; perhaps TRBD1 as D (5 bases). The CDR3 length is 15 residues. Germline V gene sequence: CDR1 KGHDR, CDR2 SFDVKD. V lost 3 bases, J lost 7 bases, and 17 bases lay in between. The CDR3 DNA sequence: TGTGCCACCAGTGATCCTGAAACAGGAGCAACTGGCTACACCTTC. Its translation is CATSDPETGATGYTF.

This clonotype was recorded at least ten times. The chain is built from TRBV11-2 and TRBJ1-4; 8 bases align to TRBD1. CDR1 and CDR2 (germline): SGHAT, FQNNGV. V shed 5 bases, J shed 8 bases, and the junction held 7 bases outside the gene matches. The CDR3 runs to 14 residues. The DNA for the CDR3 is TGTGCCAGCAGCGCACCGGACAGGGAAGAAAAACTGTTTTTT. Its translation is CASSAPDREEKLFF.

The chain joins TRBV6-1 to TRBJ2-3, with D unclear. V lost 5 bases and J lost 0, with 9 bases in between. This CDR3 comprises 14 residues. Germline V CDR1 and CDR2: MNHNS, SASEGT. CDR3 region: CASSLERSTDTQYF. The CDR3 DNA sequence: TGTGCCAGCAGTCTGGAAAGAAGCACAGATACGCAGTATTTT.

In this sample, this clonotype turned up many times. The V and J genes are TRBV2 and TRBJ2-7; D unresolved. The CDR3 length is 13 residues. Germline values: CDR1 SNHLY, CDR2 FYNNEI. With 9 bases removed from V and 2 bases from J, the gap between germline ends came to 14 bases. The CDR3 region is CASIQTGPYEQYF. CDR3 DNA: TGTGCCAGTATCCAGACGGGCCCCTACGAGCAGTACTTC. The whole variable domain, remainder taken from reference TRBV2 and TRBJ2-7, is EPEVTQTPSHQVTQMGQEVILRCVPISNHLYFYWYRQILGQKVEFLVSFYNNEISEKSEIFDDQFSVERPDGSNFTLKIRSTKLEDSAMYFCASIQTGPYEQYFGPGTRLTVT.

The chain has TRBV6-1 and TRBJ1-1; TRBD1 agrees at 9 bases. Germline-derived CDR1 and CDR2 are MNHNS and SASEGT. The CDR3 contains 14 residues. V lost 5 bases and J lost 4; bases outside the gene matches: 5. The CDR3 here is CASSPGQGFTEAFF. The CDR3 nucleotides read TGTGCCAGCAGTCCGGGACAGGGATTCACTGAAGCTTTCTTT.

At least ten counts were recorded for this clonotype. The J gene is TRBJ2-1, the V gene TRBV2; 7 bases are a match to TRBD2. CDR3 size: 12 residues. The germline V gene has CDR1 SNHLY and CDR2 FYNNEI. The junction had 2 bases not matched to a gene; V was cut back by 1 base and J by 11 bases. The CDR3 loop is CASSEERGQQFF. The CDR3 nucleotides are TGTGCCAGCAGTGAAGAGCGGGGTCAGCAGTTCTTC.

This clonotype has at least ten counts. The V call is TRBV28, the J call TRBJ2-4; either TRBD1 or TRBD2 may fit D (6 bases each). Germline lookup yields CDR1 MDHEN and CDR2 SYDVKM. The length of the CDR3 is 22 residues. The germline V and J ends were trimmed by 3 bases and 0 bases, with 30 bases remaining between them. The DNA of the CDR3 is TGTGCCAGCAGTTTTAGTGCAGAGTACAGGGTTGAAAGCGGGTTAGCCAAAAACATTCAGTACTTC. Its protein is CASSFSAEYRVESGLAKNIQYF. The variable domain in full, with the rest retrieved from reference TRBV28 and TRBJ2-4, is DVKVTQSSRYLVKRTGEKVFLECVQDMDHENMFWYRQDPGLGLRLIYFSYDVKMKEKGDIPEGYSVSREKKERFSLILESASTNQTSMYLCASSFSAEYRVESGLAKNIQYFGAGTRLSVL.

At least ten counts were recorded for this clonotype. V and J are TRBV18 and TRBJ2-1; D gene ambiguous. The CDR3 length is 15 residues. V was cut by 5 bases and J by 9 bases, with 20 bases left in between. CDR1 is KGHSH and CDR2 is LQKENI in the germline V gene. CDR3 sequence (DNA): TGTGCCAGCTCAGTTGGAGCAGCTCTCGCAAGTGAGCAGTTCTTC. Protein sequence: CASSVGAALASEQFF.

This clonotype was picked up many times. This sequence joins TRBV7-9 and TRBJ2-7; possible D gene TRBD1, 6 bases. The germline V gene encodes CDR1 SEHNR and CDR2 FQNEAQ (reference sequence). Deletions cut 7 bases from V and 0 bases from J, with 10 bases between. The CDR3 has 13 amino acids. In nucleotides, the CDR3 is TGTGCCAGCAACGTAGGGGGCTCCTACGAGCAGTACTTC. Translation gives CASNVGGSYEQYF.

This clonotype was seen ten or more times. The V and J genes are TRBV29-1 and TRBJ1-2; TRBD1 matches at 8 bases. CDR1 is SQVTM and CDR2 is ANQGSEA in the germline V gene. After removal of 6 bases from V and 4 bases from J, the junction contained 1 base not matched to a gene. This CDR3 contains 11 residues. The CDR3 loop is CSVDRGYGYTF. CDR3 bases: TGCAGCGTCGACAGGGGCTATGGCTACACCTTC.

Of note for this clonotype: This sequence is one base from a far larger clone and is likely a read error. The J gene is TRBJ2-5, the V gene TRBV6-5; D is perhaps TRBD1 or TRBD2 (5 bases each). Germline CDR1 reads MNHEY; CDR2 reads SVGAGI. This CDR3 is 21 amino acids long. CDR3 protein: CASSSGRDGILVRPPQETQCF. The CDR3 nucleotides read TGTGCCAGCAGTTCGGGACGGGACGGTATCCTCGTCCGCCCCCCCCAAGAGACCCAGTGCTTC.

This clonotype was seen many times. The V call is TRBV5-6, the J call TRBJ2-3; the D gene is possibly TRBD1 (6 bases). CDR3 size: 16 residues. Germline-derived CDR1 and CDR2 are SGHDT and YYEEEE. V dropped 7 bases and J dropped 2 bases, with 20 bases sitting between them. The CDR3 nucleotides read TGTGCCAGCGGACTCACGACAGGCTGGGTCACAGATACGCAGTATTTT. Residues: CASGLTTGWVTDTQYF. The variable domain in full, completed from reference TRBV5-6 and TRBJ2-3, reads DAGVTQSPTHLIKTRGQQVTLRCSPKSGHDTVSWYQQALGQGPQFIFQYYEEEERQRGNFPDRFSGHQFPNYSSELNVNALLLGDSALYLCASGLTTGWVTDTQYFGPGTRLTVL.